The present T cell receptor beta chain was sequenced within a study of early T cells in non-severe SARS-CoV-2 infection. Overall study: Sequencing used unsorted whole-blood bulk RNA, so chains lack pairing.

V shed 4 bases, J shed 4 bases, and the junction held 18 bases outside the gene matches. This CDR3 contains 18 residues. The library protocol tagged individual cDNA molecules with unique molecular identifiers. TCRdb re-called the 5' RACE reads through MiXCR, storing one row per CDR3 protein. This repertoire shows around 84,000 distinct CDR3 sequences, roughly an eighth found once; its top ten account for roughly 2.6%. The chain recombines TRBV12-3 or TRBV12-4 with TRBJ2-7, with 8 bases lining up with TRBD1. Sample: whole blood. This sequence was found in an adult who was a healthcare worker with PCR-confirmed SARS-CoV-2 infection or an uninfected control (not recorded which). CDR3 nucleotide sequence: TGTGCCAGCAGTTCCCCCCTGCCCGGGACAGGACGGTATTACGAGCAGTACTTC. Protein: CASSSPLPGTGRYYEQYF.